This paragraph covers one T cell receptor beta chain sequence. These data are taken from a study of shared clonotypes between healthy human individuals. Germline lookup yields CDR1 SGHTA and CDR2 FQGNSA. V was pared by 4 bases and J by 3 bases, with 3 bases of the junction left unmatched. The CDR3 has 14 residues. Generated by immunoSEQ multiplex PCR, the TCRdb table keeps only in-frame clones and is missing some. The sample gives about 2.5 million clones, around 92% of which show up once; about 0.36% is in the top ten. The chain couples TRBV7-2 to TRBJ2-3, with 8 bases aligning to TRBD2. The sequenced material came from naive CD4+ T cells from PBMCs. Noted subset: CD45RA+ positively selected. The source is a young man in good health. Some clones in this sample may be carry-over from other donors' samples. The CDR3 sequence: CASSYGGATDTQYF. DNA for the CDR3: TGTGCCAGCAGCTACGGGGGGGCAACAGATACGCAGTATTTT.